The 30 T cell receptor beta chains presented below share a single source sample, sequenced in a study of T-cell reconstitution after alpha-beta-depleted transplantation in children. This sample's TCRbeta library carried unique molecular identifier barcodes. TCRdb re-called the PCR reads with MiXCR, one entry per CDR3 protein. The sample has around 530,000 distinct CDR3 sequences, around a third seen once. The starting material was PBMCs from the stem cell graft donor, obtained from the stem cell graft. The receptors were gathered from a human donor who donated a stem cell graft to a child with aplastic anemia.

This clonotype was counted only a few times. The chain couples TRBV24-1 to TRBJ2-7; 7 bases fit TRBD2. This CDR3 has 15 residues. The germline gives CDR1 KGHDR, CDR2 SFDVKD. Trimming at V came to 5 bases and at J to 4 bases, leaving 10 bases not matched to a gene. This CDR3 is CATSGEGSSIYEQYF. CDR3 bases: TGTGCCACCAGTGGGGAGGGTTCTTCGATTTACGAGCAGTACTTC.

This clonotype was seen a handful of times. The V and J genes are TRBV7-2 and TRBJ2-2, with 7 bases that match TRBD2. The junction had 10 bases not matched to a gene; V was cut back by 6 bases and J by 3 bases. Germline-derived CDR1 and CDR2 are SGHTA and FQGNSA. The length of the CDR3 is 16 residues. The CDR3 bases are TGTGCCAGCAGGCCTCGACTAGCTCGGGACACCGGGGAGCTGTTTTTT. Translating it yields CASRPRLARDTGELFF.

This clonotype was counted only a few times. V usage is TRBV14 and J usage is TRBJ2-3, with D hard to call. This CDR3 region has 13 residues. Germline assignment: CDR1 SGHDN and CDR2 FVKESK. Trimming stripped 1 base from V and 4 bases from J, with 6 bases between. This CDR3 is CASSQGIADTQYF. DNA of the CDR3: TGTGCCAGCAGCCAAGGTATCGCAGATACGCAGTATTTT.

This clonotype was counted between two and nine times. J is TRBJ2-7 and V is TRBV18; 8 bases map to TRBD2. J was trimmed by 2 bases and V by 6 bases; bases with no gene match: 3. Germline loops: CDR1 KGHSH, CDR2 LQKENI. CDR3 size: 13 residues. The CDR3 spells CASSSGLAYEQYF. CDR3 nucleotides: TGTGCCAGCTCTTCGGGACTAGCCTACGAGCAGTACTTC.

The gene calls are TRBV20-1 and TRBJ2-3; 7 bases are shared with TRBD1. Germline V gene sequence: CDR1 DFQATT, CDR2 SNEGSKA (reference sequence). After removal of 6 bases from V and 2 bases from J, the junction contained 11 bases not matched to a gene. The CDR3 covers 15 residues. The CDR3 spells CSALEYQGDTDTQYF. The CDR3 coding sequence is TGCAGTGCGTTAGAGTATCAGGGGGACACAGATACGCAGTATTTT.

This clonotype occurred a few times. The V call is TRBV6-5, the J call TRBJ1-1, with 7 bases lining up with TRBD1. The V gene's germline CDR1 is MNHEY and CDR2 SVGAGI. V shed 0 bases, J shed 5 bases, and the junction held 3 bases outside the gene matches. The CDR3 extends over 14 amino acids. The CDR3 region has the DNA TGTGCCAGCAGTTACTCAAGGGGGCGGACTGAAGCTTTCTTT. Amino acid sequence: CASSYSRGRTEAFF.

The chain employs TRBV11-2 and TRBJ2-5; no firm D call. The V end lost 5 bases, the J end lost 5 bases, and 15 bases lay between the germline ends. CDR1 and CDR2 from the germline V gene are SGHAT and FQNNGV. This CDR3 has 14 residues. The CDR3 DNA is TGTGCCAGCAGCGACCTTAGGCCGATGGAGACCCAGTACTTC. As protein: CASSDLRPMETQYF.

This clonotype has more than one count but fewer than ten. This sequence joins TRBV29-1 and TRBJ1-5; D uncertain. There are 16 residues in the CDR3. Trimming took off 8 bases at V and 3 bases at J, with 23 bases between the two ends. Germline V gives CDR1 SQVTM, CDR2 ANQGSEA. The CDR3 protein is CSLKARSEKDNQPQHF. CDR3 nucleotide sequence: TGCAGCCTAAAAGCACGGAGCGAAAAAGACAATCAGCCCCAGCATTTT.

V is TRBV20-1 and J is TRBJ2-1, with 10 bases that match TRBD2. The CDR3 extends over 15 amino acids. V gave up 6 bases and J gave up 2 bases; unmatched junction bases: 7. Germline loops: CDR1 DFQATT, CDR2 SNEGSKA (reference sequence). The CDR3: CSAEGLADTYNEQFF. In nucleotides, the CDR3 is TGCAGTGCCGAAGGACTAGCGGACACCTACAATGAGCAGTTCTTC.

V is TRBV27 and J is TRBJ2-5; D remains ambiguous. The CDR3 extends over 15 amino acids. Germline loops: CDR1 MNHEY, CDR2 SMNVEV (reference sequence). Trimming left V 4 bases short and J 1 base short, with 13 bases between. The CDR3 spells CASSSQAEPQETQYF. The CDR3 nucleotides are TGTGCCAGCAGTTCCCAGGCGGAACCCCAAGAGACCCAGTACTTC.

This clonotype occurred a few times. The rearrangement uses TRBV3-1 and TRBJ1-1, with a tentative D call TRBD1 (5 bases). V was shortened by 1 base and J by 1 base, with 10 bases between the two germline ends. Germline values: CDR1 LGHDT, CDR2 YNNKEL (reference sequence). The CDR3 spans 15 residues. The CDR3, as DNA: TGTGCCAGCAGCCAAGTTGGGGGGTGGAACACTGAAGCTTTCTTT. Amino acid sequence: CASSQVGGWNTEAFF.

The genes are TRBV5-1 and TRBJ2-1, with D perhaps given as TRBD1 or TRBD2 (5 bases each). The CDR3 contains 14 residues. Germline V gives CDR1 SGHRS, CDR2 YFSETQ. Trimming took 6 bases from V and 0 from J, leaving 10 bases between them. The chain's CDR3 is CASKGDRSYNEQFF. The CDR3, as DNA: TGCGCCAGCAAAGGGGACCGCTCCTACAATGAGCAGTTCTTC. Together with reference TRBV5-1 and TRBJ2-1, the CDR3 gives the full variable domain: KAGVTQTPRYLIKTRGQQVTLSCSPISGHRSVSWYQQTPGQGLQFLFEYFSETQRNKGNFPGRFSGRQFSNSRSEMNVSTLELGDSALYLCASKGDRSYNEQFFGPGTRLTVL.

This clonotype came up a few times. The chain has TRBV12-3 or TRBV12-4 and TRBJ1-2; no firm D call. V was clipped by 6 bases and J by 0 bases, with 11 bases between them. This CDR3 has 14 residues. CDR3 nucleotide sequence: TGTGCCAGCAGCTCTCCGGGGACTAACTATGGCTACACCTTC. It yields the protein CASSSPGTNYGYTF.

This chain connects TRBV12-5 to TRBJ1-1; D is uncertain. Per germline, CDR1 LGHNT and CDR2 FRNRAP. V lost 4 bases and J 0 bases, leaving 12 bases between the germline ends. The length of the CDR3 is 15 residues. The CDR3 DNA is TGTGCTAGTGGTTCCCCCAACACTGTGAACACTGAAGCTTTCTTT. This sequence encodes CASGSPNTVNTEAFF. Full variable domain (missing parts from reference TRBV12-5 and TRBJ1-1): DARVTQTPRHKVTEMGQEVTMRCQPILGHNTVFWYRQTMMQGLELLAYFRNRAPLDDSGMPKDRFSAEMPDATLATLKIQPSEPRDSAVYFCASGSPNTVNTEAFFGQGTRLTVV.

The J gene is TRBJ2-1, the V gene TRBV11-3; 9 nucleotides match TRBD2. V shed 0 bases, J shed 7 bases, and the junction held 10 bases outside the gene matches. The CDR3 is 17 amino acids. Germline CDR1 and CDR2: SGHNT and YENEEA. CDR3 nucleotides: TGTGCCAGCAGCTTAGAGCTCCTGGGCCTAGCGGGAAATGAGCAGTTCTTC. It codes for CASSLELLGLAGNEQFF.

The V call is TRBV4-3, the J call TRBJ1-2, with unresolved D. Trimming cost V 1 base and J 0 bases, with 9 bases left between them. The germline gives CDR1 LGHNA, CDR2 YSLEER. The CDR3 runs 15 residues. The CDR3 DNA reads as TGCGCCAGCAGCCAAGGATTGGCAGCTAACTATGGCTACACCTTC. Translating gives CASSQGLAANYGYTF.

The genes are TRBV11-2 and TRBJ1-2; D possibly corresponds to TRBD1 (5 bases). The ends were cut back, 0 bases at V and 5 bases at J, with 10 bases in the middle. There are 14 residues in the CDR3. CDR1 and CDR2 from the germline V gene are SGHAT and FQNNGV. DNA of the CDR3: TGTGCCAGCAGCTTAGATGGTTCAGGGTATGGCTACACCTTC. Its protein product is CASSLDGSGYGYTF.

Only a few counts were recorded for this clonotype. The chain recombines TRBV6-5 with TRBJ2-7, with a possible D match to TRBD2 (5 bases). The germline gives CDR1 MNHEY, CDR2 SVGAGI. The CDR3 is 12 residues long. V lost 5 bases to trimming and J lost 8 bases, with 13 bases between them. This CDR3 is CASSQSGFKQYF. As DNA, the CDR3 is TGTGCCAGCAGTCAATCGGGGTTCAAGCAGTACTTC.

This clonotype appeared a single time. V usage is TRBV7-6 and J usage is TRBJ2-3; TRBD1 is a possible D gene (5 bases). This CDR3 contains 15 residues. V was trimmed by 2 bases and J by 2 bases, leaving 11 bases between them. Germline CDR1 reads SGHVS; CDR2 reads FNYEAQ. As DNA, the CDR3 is TGTGCCAGCAGCTTATTGTGGGGCTCCACAGATACGCAGTATTTT. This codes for CASSLLWGSTDTQYF.

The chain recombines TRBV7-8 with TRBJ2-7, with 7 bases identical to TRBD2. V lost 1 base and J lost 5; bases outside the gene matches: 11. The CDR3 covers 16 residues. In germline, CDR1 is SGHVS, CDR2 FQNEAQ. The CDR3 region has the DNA TGTGCCAGCAGCTTAGAACGCCTGGGACTAAAAAACGAGCAGTACGTC. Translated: CASSLERLGLKNEQYV.

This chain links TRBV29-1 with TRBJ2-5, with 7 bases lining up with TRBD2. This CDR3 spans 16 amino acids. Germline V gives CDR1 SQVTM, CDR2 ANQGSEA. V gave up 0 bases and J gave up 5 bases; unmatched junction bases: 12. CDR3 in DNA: TGCAGCGTTGAAGATCCGCAGGGAGGGATATGGGAGACCCAGTACTTC. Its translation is CSVEDPQGGIWETQYF.

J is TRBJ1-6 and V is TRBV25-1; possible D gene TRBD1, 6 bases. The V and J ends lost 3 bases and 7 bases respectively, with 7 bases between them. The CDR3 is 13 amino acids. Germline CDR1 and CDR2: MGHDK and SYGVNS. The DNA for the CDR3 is TGTGCCAGCAGTGAGCAGGGGAATTCACCCCTCCACTTT. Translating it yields CASSEQGNSPLHF.

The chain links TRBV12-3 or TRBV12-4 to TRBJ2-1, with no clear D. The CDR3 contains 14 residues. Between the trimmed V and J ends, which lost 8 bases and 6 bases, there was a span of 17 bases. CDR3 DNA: TGTGCCAGCGCCACGTCGGGCGGTCTCAATGAGCAGTTCTTC. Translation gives CASATSGGLNEQFF.

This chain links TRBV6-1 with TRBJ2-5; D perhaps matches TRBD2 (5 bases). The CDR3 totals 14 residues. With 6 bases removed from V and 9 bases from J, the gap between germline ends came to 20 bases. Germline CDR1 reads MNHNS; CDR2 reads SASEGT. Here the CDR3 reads CASSPRPSRGSQYF. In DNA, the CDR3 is TGTGCCAGCAGCCCGAGACCCTCCCGGGGATCCCAGTACTTC.

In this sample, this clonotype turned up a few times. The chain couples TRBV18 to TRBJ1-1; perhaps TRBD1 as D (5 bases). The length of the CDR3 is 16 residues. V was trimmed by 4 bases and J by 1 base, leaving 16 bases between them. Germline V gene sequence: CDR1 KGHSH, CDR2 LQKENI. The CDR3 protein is CASSRYGGLGNTEAFF. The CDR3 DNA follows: TGTGCCAGCTCACGTTACGGGGGGTTAGGGAACACTGAAGCTTTCTTT.

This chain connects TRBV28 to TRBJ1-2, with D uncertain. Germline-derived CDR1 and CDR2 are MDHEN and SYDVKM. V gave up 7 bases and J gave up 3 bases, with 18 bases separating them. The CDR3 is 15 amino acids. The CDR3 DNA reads TGTGCCAGCACCTCCACCGGAGACAAGGACTATGGCTACACCTTC. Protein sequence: CASTSTGDKDYGYTF.

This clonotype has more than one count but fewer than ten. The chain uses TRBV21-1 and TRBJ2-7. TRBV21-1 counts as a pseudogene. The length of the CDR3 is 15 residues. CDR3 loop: CASSKAVVAAYEQYF. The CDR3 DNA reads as TGTGCCAGCAGCAAGGCGGTGGTGGCCGCCTACGAGCAGTACTTC.

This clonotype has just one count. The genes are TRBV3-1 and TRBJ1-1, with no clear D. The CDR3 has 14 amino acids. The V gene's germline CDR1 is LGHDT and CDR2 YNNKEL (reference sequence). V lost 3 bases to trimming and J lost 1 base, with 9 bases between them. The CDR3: CASSHRTQNTEAFF. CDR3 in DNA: TGTGCCAGCAGCCATCGGACCCAGAACACTGAAGCTTTCTTT.

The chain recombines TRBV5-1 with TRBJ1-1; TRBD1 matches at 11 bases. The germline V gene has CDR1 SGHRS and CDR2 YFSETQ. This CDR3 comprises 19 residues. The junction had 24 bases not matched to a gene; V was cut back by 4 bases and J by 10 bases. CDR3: CASSTVRRDRGTRTDLAFF. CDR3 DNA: TGCGCCAGCAGCACCGTTCGCCGGGACAGGGGGACCCGGACCGATTTAGCTTTCTTT. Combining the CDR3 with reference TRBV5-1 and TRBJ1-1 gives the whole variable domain KAGVTQTPRYLIKTRGQQVTLSCSPISGHRSVSWYQQTPGQGLQFLFEYFSETQRNKGNFPGRFSGRQFSNSRSEMNVSTLELGDSALYLCASSTVRRDRGTRTDLAFFGQGTRLTVV.

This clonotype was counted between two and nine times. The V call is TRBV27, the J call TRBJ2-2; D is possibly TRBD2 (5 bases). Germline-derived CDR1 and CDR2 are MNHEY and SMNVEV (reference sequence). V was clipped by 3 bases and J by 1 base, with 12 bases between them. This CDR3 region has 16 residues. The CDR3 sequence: CASSFLRGMNTGELFF. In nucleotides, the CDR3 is TGTGCCAGCAGTTTTCTCCGGGGTATGAACACCGGGGAGCTGTTTTTT.